Only a few counts were recorded for the clone carrying this TCR beta chain. Its antigen is not identified. The V segment lost 5 bases and the J segment 8 bases; nucleotides outside the gene matches: 5. Germline V gene sequence: CDR1 DFQATT, CDR2 SNEGSKA (reference sequence). CDR3 length: 13 amino acids. These data originate in a study of T-cell reconstitution after alpha-beta-depleted transplantation in children. Unique molecular identifiers were used in preparing the TCRbeta library. TCRdb called the PCR reads again in MiXCR, with one record for every CDR3 protein. This sample has about 640,000 distinct CDR3 sequences, with 13% found just once. Study-wide results and limits: In some patients, recipient T cells and intrathymic progenitors surviving conditioning explained high day-60 diversity. Several hundred graft clones that had expanded were reportedly the source of alpha-beta T cells about two months after transplant.

This specimen consisted of PBMCs, mostly from graft donor cells, obtained 360 days after TCRalphabeta/CD19-depleted stem cell transplant. The sequence derives from a male patient aged 5 to 17 who had a stem cell transplant for acute myeloid leukemia, so the T cells may come from the graft donor. The V gene is TRBV20-1, the J gene TRBJ2-5; 13 bases align to TRBD2. CDR3 sequence reads: CSAFPGLAGTQYF. The CDR3 nucleotides are TGCAGTGCTTTCCCGGGACTAGCGGGAACCCAGTACTTC.